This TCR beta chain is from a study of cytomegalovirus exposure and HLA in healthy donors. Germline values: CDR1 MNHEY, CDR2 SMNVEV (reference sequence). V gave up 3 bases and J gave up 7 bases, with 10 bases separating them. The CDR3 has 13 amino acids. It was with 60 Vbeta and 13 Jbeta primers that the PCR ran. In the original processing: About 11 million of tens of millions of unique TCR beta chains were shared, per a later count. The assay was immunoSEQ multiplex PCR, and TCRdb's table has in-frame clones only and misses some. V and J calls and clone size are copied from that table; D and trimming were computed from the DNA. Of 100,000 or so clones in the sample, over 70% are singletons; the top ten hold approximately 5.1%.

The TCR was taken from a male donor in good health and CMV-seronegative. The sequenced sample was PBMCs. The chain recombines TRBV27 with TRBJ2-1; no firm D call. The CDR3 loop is CASSLRNPNEQFF. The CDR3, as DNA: TGTGCCAGCAGTTTGAGGAATCCGAATGAGCAGTTCTTC.